The clone carrying this T cell receptor (beta chain) was found a few times. Once RNA had been extracted, it was reverse transcribed into cDNA to act as the sequencing template. Some clones are missing from TCRdb's copy, which holds only in-frame ones; the method was immunoSEQ multiplex PCR. Among about 200,000 clones listed, just under 65% were seen once. The treatment denotes: oral pan-JAK inhibitor, 5-10 mg twice daily. This record belongs to a study of CD8+ T cells in alopecia areata. The CDR3 has 11 residues. Trimming took off 3 bases at V and 4 bases at J, with 6 bases between the two ends. Germline V CDR1 and CDR2: DFQATT, SNEGSKA (reference sequence).

The rearrangement links TRBV20-1 to TRBJ2-5, with D tentatively TRBD1 (5 bases). The sequences come from CD4+ T cells sorted from blood, collected at approximately week 49, from a patient treated with tofacitinib. The clonotype originates from a human donor with alopecia areata. CDR3 sequence (DNA): TGCAGTGCTAGCCAGGGAGAGACCCAGTACTTC. Translating gives CSASQGETQYF.